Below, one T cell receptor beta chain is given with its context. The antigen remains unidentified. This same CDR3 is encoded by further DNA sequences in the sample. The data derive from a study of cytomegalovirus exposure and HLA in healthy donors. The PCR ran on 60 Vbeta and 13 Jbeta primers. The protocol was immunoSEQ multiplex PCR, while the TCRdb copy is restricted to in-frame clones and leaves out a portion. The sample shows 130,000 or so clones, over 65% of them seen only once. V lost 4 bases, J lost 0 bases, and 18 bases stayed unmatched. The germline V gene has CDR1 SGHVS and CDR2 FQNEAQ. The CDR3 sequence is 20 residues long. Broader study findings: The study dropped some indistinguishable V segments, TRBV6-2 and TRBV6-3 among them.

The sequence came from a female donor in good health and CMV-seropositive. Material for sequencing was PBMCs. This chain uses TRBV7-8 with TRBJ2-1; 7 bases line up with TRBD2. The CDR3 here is CASSYRLGTILVGSYNEQFF. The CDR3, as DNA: TGTGCCAGCAGCTACCGGTTGGGGACTATCCTAGTCGGCTCCTACAATGAGCAGTTCTTC.